A single sample gave rise to the 5 T cell receptor beta chains below, sequenced in a study of low-dose radiotherapy and immunotherapy resistance in tumors. First-strand cDNA relied on TRAV- and TRBV-specific primers spanning alpha and beta chains. Both a constant-region primer and a V-primer adapter served to amplify TCRs across 20 PCR cycles. MiXCR was run by TCRdb on the reads, yielding one entry per CDR3 protein. Here the sample spans 80,000 or so distinct CDR3 sequences, about a sixth being singletons. Documented time point: after trial treatment. Treatment reported: LDRT plus nivolumab, ipilimumab, low-dose cyclophosphamide and aspirin (RACIN trial). The sequencing here drew on PBMCs, taken after low-dose radiotherapy plus immunotherapy. These receptors originate from a male donor with prostate cancer.

Many counts were recorded for this clonotype. The chain uses TRBV4-2 and TRBJ2-1; D remains unclear. Germline values: CDR1 LGHNA, CDR2 YNFKEQ. V lost 0 bases and J lost 10, with 22 bases in between. The CDR3 extends over 17 amino acids. The CDR3 protein is CASSQDGDGPLAGEQFF. The CDR3 DNA is TGTGCCAGCAGCCAAGATGGAGATGGGCCATTAGCTGGGGAGCAGTTCTTC.

This clonotype was counted at least ten times. This chain joins TRBV3-1 and TRBJ2-1; D unresolved. CDR1 and CDR2 (germline): LGHDT, YNNKEL (reference sequence). The CDR3 spans 17 residues. Deletions cut 0 bases from V and 4 bases from J, with 16 bases between. CDR3 in amino acids: CASSQDGASLIYNEQFF. In DNA, the CDR3 is TGTGCCAGCAGCCAAGATGGCGCCTCCCTAATTTACAATGAGCAGTTCTTC.

This clonotype was counted at least ten times. This chain joins TRBV7-8 and TRBJ1-5; D remains unclear. The CDR3 totals 14 residues. Germline CDR1 is SGHVS and CDR2 is FQNEAQ. Trimming took 1 base from V and 4 from J, leaving 8 bases between them. DNA of the CDR3: TGTGCCAGCAGCTTAGTCGGCATTAATCAGCCCCAGCATTTT. Its protein product is CASSLVGINQPQHF. The full variable domain, with the rest looked up from reference TRBV7-8 and TRBJ1-5, is GAGVSQSPRYKVAKRGQDVALRCDPISGHVSLFWYQQALGQGPEFLTYFQNEAQLDKSGLPSDRFFAERPEGSVSTLKIQRTQQEDSAVYLCASSLVGINQPQHFGDGTRLSIL.

This clonotype was observed at least ten times. The chain combines TRBV28 with TRBJ2-7; D is undetermined. The CDR3 covers 17 residues. The germline V gene has CDR1 MDHEN and CDR2 SYDVKM. The ends were cut back, 1 base at V and 6 bases at J, with 22 bases in the middle. This chain's CDR3 is CASSLLSPGQELAEQYF. CDR3 DNA: TGTGCCAGCAGTTTATTGAGCCCCGGGCAGGAGCTCGCCGAGCAGTACTTC.

This clonotype was counted at least ten times. The chain carries TRBV12-3 or TRBV12-4 and TRBJ2-7, with D hard to call. Trimming took off 1 base at V and 7 bases at J, with 11 bases between the two ends. This CDR3 is 13 amino acids long. The CDR3 DNA is TGTGCCAGCAGTTTAGGGGCCCGGGCTGAGCAGTACTTC. Translating gives CASSLGARAEQYF.